The T cell receptor (beta chain) described here comes from a study of spatial heterogeneity in lung cancer. Study results and limitations: How many expanded intratumoral alpha and beta TCRs were present tracked the tumor mutation count, which was a count of nonsynonymous mutations. Counts of ubiquitous and regional expanded TCRs tracked ubiquitous and regional nonsynonymous mutations, respectively.

Via MiXCR, TCRdb re-called the 5' RACE reads, giving one row per CDR3 protein. This table holds 9,500 to 12,000 distinct CDR3 sequences, about an eighth found once. This clonotype has a count of ten or more. Its cognate antigen is unknown. The time point denotes: sample taken at primary tumor resection. Samples were donated by 72 untreated early-stage non-small cell lung cancer patients. The input material, whole RNA from tumor, nontumor lung or frozen PBMC, was sequenced unsorted. The CDR3 consists of 17 residues. This specimen was lung tumor tissue, taken at surgery. This receptor was taken from a female donor with early-stage non-small cell lung cancer. The chain has TRBV21-1 and TRBJ1-6; no DNA check was done on the table's D call, TRBD1. TRBV21-1 is listed as a pseudogene. This CDR3 reads CASSTGNRGPPNSPLHF. In DNA form, the CDR3 reads TGTGCCAGCAGCACGGGGAACAGGGGTCCCCCGAATTCACCCCTCCACTTT.